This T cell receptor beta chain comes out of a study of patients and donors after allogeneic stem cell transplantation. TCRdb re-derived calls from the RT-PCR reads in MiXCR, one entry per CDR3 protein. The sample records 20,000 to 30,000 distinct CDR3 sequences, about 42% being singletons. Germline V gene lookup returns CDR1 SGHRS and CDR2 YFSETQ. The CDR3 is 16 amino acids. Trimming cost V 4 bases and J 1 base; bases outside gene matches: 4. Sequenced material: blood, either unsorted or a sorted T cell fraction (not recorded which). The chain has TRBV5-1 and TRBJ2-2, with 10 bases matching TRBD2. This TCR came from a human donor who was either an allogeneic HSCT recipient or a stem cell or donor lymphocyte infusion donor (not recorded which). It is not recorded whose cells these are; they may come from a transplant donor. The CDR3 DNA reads TGCGCCAGCAGCACCTTAGCGGGAGGGAACACCGGGGAGCTGTTTTTT. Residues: CASSTLAGGNTGELFF.